The clone carrying this T cell receptor (beta chain) came up a few times. Its cognate antigen is unknown. These data originate in a study of response to subunit inactivated influenza vaccine. Broader study findings: Authors suggested few new T cells are recruited by each seasonal influenza vaccination.

TCRdb reanalysed the RT-PCR reads using MiXCR and keeps one entry per CDR3 protein. The sample carries about 780,000 distinct CDR3 sequences, around a sixth recorded once. The sequence derives from a man aged 45-65 years who received an inactivated influenza vaccine. This specimen was PBMCs from blood, taken more than 4 days after vaccination.

The CDR3 DNA sequence: TGCGCCAGCAGCTCCGTCAAGCCGAGGGATACGCAGTATTTT. Translation: CASSSVKPRDTQYF. This chain joins TRBV5-1 and TRBJ2-3; D is ambiguous. Germline V gives CDR1 SGHRS, CDR2 YFSETQ. V was trimmed by 3 bases and J by 6 bases, leaving 14 bases between them. CDR3 length: 14 amino acids.